This TCR beta chain came from a study of blood T cell repertoires in COVID-19. The repertoire was sequenced with immunoSEQ multiplex PCR; TCRdb's copy has only in-frame clones and lacks some. The table records roughly 180,000 clones, almost 85% of them present only once. This clone was detected only a few times. There are 13 residues in the CDR3. In germline, CDR1 is SEHNR, CDR2 FQNEAQ (reference sequence). V was trimmed by 1 base and J by 6 bases, leaving 10 bases between them. This chain uses TRBV7-9 with TRBJ2-7, with TRBD1 as a possible D gene (7 bases). Specimen: PBMCs or T cells enriched from blood (not recorded which). This TCR came from a man aged 45-65 years who had recovered from COVID-19. The CDR3 DNA reads as TGTGCCAGCAGCTTAGGGCAGGGGGGCGAGCAGTACTTC. Translated, it gives CASSLGQGGEQYF.